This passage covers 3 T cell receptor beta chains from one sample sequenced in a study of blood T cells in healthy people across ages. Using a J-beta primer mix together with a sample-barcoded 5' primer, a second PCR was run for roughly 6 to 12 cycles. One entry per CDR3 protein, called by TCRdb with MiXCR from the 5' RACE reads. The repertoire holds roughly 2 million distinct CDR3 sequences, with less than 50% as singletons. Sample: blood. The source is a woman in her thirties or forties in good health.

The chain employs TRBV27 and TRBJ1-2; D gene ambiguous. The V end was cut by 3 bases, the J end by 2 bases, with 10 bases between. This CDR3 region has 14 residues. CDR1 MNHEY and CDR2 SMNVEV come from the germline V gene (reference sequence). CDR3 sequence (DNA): TGTGCCAGCAGTTTGTCACTGGGGAACTATGGCTACACCTTC. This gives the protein CASSLSLGNYGYTF.

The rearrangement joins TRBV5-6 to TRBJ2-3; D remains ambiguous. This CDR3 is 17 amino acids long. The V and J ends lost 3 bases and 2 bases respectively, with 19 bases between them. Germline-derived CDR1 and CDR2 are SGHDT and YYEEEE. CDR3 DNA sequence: TGTGCCAGCAGCTCCCCCACTCTTGACCTAAACACAGATACGCAGTATTTT. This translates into CASSSPTLDLNTDTQYF. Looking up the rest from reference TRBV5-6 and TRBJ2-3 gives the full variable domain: DAGVTQSPTHLIKTRGQQVTLRCSPKSGHDTVSWYQQALGQGPQFIFQYYEEEERQRGNFPDRFSGHQFPNYSSELNVNALLLGDSALYLCASSSPTLDLNTDTQYFGPGTRLTVL.

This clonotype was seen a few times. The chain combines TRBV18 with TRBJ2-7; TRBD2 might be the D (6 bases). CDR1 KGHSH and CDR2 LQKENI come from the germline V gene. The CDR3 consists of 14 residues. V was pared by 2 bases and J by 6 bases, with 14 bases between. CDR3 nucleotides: TGTGCCAGCTCACCAGGGACTCTGCGGGGCGAGCAGTACTTC. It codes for CASSPGTLRGEQYF.